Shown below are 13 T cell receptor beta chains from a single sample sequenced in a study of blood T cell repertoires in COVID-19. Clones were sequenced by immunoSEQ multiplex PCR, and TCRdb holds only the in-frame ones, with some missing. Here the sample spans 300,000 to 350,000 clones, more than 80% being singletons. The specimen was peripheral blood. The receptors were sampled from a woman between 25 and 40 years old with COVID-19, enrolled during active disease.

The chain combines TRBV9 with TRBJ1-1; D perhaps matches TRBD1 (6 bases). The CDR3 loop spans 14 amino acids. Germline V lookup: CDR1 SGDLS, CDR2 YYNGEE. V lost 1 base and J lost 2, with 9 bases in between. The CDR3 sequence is CASSVRGSNTEAFF. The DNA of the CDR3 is TGTGCCAGCAGCGTAAGGGGGAGCAACACTGAAGCTTTCTTT.

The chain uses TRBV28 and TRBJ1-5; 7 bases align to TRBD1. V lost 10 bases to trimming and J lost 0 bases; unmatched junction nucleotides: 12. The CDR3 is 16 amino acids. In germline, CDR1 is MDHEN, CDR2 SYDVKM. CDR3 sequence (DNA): TGTGCCACCACGACAGGGTCCCCGTATAGCAATCAGCCCCAGCATTTT. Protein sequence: CATTTGSPYSNQPQHF.

For the CDR3, the DNA is TGTGCCAGCAGCTTAGGGACAGGGATTAACTATGGCTACACCTTC. Translation: CASSLGTGINYGYTF. The genes are TRBV7-2 and TRBJ1-2, with 8 bases lining up with TRBD1. The CDR3 is 15 residues long. The germline CDR1 and CDR2 sequences are SGHTA and FQGNSA. Unmatched junction bases numbered 2, after V lost 1 base and J lost 1 base.

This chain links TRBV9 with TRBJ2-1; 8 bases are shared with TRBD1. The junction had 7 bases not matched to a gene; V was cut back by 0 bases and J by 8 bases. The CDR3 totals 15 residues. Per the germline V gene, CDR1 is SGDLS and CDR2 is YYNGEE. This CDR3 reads CASSVGAGGRDEQFF. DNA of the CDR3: TGTGCCAGCAGCGTAGGGGCAGGGGGCCGCGATGAGCAGTTCTTC.

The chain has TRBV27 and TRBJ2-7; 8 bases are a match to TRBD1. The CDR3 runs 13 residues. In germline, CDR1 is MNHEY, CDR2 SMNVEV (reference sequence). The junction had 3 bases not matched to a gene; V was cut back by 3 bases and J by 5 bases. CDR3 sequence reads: CASSLVTGDEQYF. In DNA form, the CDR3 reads TGTGCCAGCAGTTTGGTGACAGGGGACGAGCAGTACTTC.

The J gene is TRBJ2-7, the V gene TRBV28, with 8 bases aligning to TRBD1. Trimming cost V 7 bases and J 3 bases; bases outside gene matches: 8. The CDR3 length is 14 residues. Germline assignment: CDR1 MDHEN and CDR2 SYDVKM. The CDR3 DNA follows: TGTGCCAGCACCTCGCAGGGGGCTGACTACGAGCAGTACTTC. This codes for CASTSQGADYEQYF.

The CDR3 region has the DNA TGTGCCAGCAAGGAGACTAGCGCGAGTAGACAGTTCTTC. Residues: CASKETSASRQFF. The chain couples TRBV2 to TRBJ2-1; TRBD2 agrees at 8 bases. Looked up from germline, CDR1 is SNHLY and CDR2 is FYNNEI. The CDR3 runs to 13 residues. J lost 13 bases, V lost 7 bases, and 12 bases had no gene match.

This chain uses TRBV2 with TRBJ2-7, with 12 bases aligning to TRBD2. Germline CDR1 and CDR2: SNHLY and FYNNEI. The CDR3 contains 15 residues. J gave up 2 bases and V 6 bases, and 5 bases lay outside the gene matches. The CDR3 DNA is TGTGCCAGCAGACTAGCGGGAGGTTCTCCCTACGAGCAGTACTTC. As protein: CASRLAGGSPYEQYF.

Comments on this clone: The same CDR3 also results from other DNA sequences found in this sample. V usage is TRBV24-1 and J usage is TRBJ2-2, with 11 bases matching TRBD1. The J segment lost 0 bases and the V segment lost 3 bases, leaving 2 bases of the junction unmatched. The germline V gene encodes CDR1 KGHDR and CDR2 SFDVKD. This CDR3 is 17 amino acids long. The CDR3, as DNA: TGTGCCACCAGTGATCCGGGACAGGGGGCGAACACCGGGGAGCTGTTTTTT. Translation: CATSDPGQGANTGELFF.

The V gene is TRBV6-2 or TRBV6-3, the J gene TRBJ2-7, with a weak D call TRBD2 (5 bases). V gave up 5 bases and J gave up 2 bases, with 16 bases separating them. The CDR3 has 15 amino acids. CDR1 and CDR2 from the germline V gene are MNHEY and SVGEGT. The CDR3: CASSQPPGTTYEQYF. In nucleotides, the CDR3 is TGTGCCAGCAGTCAACCCCCGGGAACGACCTACGAGCAGTACTTC.

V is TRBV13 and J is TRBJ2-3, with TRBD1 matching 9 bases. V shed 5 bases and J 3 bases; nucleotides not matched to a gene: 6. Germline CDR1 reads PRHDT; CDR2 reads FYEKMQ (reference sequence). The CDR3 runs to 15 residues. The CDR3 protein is CASSGRTGVTDTQYF. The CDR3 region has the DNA TGTGCCAGCAGCGGGCGGACAGGGGTGACAGATACGCAGTATTTT.

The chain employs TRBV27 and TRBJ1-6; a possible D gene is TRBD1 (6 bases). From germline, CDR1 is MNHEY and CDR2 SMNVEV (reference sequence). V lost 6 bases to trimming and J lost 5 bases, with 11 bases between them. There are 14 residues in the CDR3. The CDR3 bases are TGTGCCAGCAGGACGGGACATAATAATTCACCCCTCCACTTT. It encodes CASRTGHNNSPLHF.

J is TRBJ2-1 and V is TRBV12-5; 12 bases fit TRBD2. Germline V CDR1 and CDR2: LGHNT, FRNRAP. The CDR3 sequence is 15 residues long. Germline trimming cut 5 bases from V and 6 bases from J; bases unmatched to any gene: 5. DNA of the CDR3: TGTGCTAGTGGTGCTAGCGGGAGGGCGGGCAATGAGCAGTTCTTC. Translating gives CASGASGRAGNEQFF.